These 22 T cell receptor beta chains were all obtained from the same sample, sequenced in a study of cytomegalovirus exposure and HLA in healthy donors. PCR involved 60 Vbeta and 13 Jbeta primers. Here immunoSEQ multiplex PCR was the method, and the copy in TCRdb shows in-frame clones only, minus some. The repertoire holds about 130,000 clones, roughly 80% seen once, with approximately 3.4% in the top ten. The sequencing sample was made of PBMCs. Every receptor here comes from a middle-aged man in good health and CMV-seronegative.

The genes are TRBV6-5 and TRBJ1-1; TRBD1 might be the D (6 bases). Germline CDR1 and CDR2: MNHEY and SVGAGI. The CDR3 runs to 13 residues. Trimming stripped 5 bases from V and 1 base from J, with 8 bases between. CDR3: CASSKDRNTEAFF. The DNA for the CDR3 is TGTGCCAGCAGTAAGGACAGGAACACTGAAGCTTTCTTT.

The rearrangement uses TRBV6-6 and TRBJ2-7; the match to TRBD1 covers 7 bases. The CDR3 spans 14 residues. The V segment lost 6 bases and the J segment 0 bases; nucleotides outside the gene matches: 5. Germline CDR1 MNHNY, CDR2 SVGAGI (reference sequence). In DNA form, the CDR3 reads TGTGCCAGCAGCGGGACAGCGAGCTCCTACGAGCAGTACTTC. This gives the protein CASSGTASSYEQYF.

The chain has TRBV7-2 and TRBJ2-7, with 9 bases fitting TRBD1. Germline CDR1 and CDR2: SGHTA and FQGNSA. V dropped 5 bases and J dropped 5; count of bases not matched to a gene: 7. The CDR3 spans 14 residues. The CDR3 DNA follows: TGTGCCAGCAGCCCCCCGGACAGGGGCCACGAGCAGTACTTC. Protein sequence: CASSPPDRGHEQYF.

This chain connects TRBV18 to TRBJ1-1; a possible D gene is TRBD1 (5 bases). The CDR3 spans 13 residues. The V end was cut by 1 base, the J end by 8 bases, with 11 bases between. CDR1 KGHSH and CDR2 LQKENI come from the germline V gene. CDR3: CASSPLEGREAFF. CDR3 bases: TGTGCCAGCTCACCACTAGAGGGGAGGGAAGCTTTCTTT.

A single count supports this clone. The chain links TRBV4-3 to TRBJ2-3, with a possible D match to TRBD2 (6 bases). The ends were cut back, 4 bases at V and 9 bases at J, with 11 bases in the middle. CDR3 length: 12 amino acids. CDR1 is LGHNA and CDR2 is YSLEER in the germline V gene. CDR3 amino acids: CASSLRSGTQYF. CDR3 DNA: TGCGCCAGCAGCCTAAGGAGCGGGACGCAGTATTTT.

The chain has TRBV9 and TRBJ2-7; 9 bases match TRBD2. The CDR3 loop spans 14 amino acids. Per germline, CDR1 SGDLS and CDR2 YYNGEE. The V and J ends lost 5 bases and 2 bases, in that order; junction bases with no gene match: 5. The chain's CDR3 is CASSLAGPPYEQYF. The CDR3 nucleotides are TGTGCCAGCAGTCTAGCGGGGCCCCCCTACGAGCAGTACTTC.

This chain's CDR3 is CASSLTGPGEQYF. The CDR3 DNA is TGTGCCAGCAGCTTAACAGGTCCAGGCGAGCAGTACTTC. V usage is TRBV7-3 and J usage is TRBJ2-7; D gene ambiguous. V dropped 0 bases and J dropped 6 bases, with 9 bases sitting between them. The CDR3 extends over 13 amino acids. Germline V gene sequence: CDR1 SGHTA, CDR2 FQGTGA.

The CDR3 bases are TGTGCCAGTAGTAACCGGGACAGGGGGCGAATAGAGCAGTACTTC. Translation: CASSNRDRGRIEQYF. This chain joins TRBV19 and TRBJ2-7; 12 nucleotides line up with TRBD1. The V and J ends lost 4 bases and 7 bases, in that order; junction bases with no gene match: 8. The CDR3 totals 15 residues. The germline CDR1 and CDR2 sequences are LNHDA and SQIVND (reference sequence).

This clone was seen a handful of times. J is TRBJ1-1 and V is TRBV4-3; D call uncertain. Germline V gene data show CDR1 as LGHNA and CDR2 as YSLEER. Trimming removed 0 bases at V and 1 base at J, with 6 bases between. The CDR3 contains 14 residues. For the CDR3, the DNA is TGCGCCAGCAGCCAAGATGAGGCGAACACTGAAGCTTTCTTT. Translating it yields CASSQDEANTEAFF.

The chain joins TRBV2 to TRBJ1-2; TRBD1 is a possible D gene (6 bases). This CDR3 region has 16 residues. The V end was cut by 6 bases, the J end by 1 base, with 18 bases between. CDR1 is SNHLY and CDR2 is FYNNEI in the germline V gene. The CDR3 DNA reads as TGTGCCAGCAGCCGAAACCGGGACACGGATAACTATGGCTACACCTTC. It is translated as CASSRNRDTDNYGYTF.

This clone has only one observation. The chain employs TRBV7-9 and TRBJ1-1; D is uncertain. V was trimmed by 0 bases and J by 2 bases, leaving 10 bases between them. Germline values: CDR1 SEHNR, CDR2 FQNEAQ (reference sequence). This CDR3 spans 15 amino acids. The chain's CDR3 is CASSLATGRNTEAFF. DNA for the CDR3: TGTGCCAGCAGCTTAGCGACGGGTAGAAACACTGAAGCTTTCTTT.

The rearrangement uses TRBV7-9 and TRBJ2-7; the match to TRBD1 covers 8 bases. V was pared by 2 bases and J by 4 bases, with 7 bases of the junction left unmatched. The CDR3 has 15 residues. Looked up from germline, CDR1 is SEHNR and CDR2 is FQNEAQ (reference sequence). Written as DNA, the CDR3 is TGTGCCAGCAGCTTAATAGACAGGGGTAGATACGAGCAGTACTTC. Encoded protein: CASSLIDRGRYEQYF.

This chain links TRBV5-1 with TRBJ2-7; D not certain. This CDR3 spans 13 amino acids. Germline values: CDR1 SGHRS, CDR2 YFSETQ. V gave up 5 bases and J gave up 6 bases, with 15 bases separating them. The CDR3 loop reads CASRDQLTGEQYF. The CDR3 DNA reads TGCGCCAGCAGGGATCAACTAACCGGCGAGCAGTACTTC.

The chain uses TRBV19 and TRBJ2-1, with 7 bases matching TRBD2. The CDR3 spans 15 residues. V was clipped by 1 base and J by 6 bases; unmatched bases: 6. The germline V gene encodes CDR1 LNHDA and CDR2 SQIVND (reference sequence). Here the CDR3 reads CASSIGGRGVNEQFF. The CDR3, as DNA: TGTGCCAGTAGTATAGGCGGGAGAGGGGTCAATGAGCAGTTCTTC.

The J gene is TRBJ2-7, the V gene TRBV5-6; no clear D. The V gene lost 3 bases and the J gene lost 0 bases, with 13 bases spanning the gap. Germline values: CDR1 SGHDT, CDR2 YYEEEE. The CDR3 sequence is 15 residues long. CDR3 loop: CASSYPNPGSYEQYF. The CDR3 DNA reads TGTGCCAGCAGCTACCCAAACCCGGGCTCCTACGAGCAGTACTTC. Complete variable domain (other parts from reference TRBV5-6 and TRBJ2-7): DAGVTQSPTHLIKTRGQQVTLRCSPKSGHDTVSWYQQALGQGPQFIFQYYEEEERQRGNFPDRFSGHQFPNYSSELNVNALLLGDSALYLCASSYPNPGSYEQYFGPGTRLTVT.

The chain recombines TRBV2 with TRBJ1-5, with no clear D. The CDR3 covers 15 residues. Germline lookup yields CDR1 SNHLY and CDR2 FYNNEI. Trimming pared 2 bases from V and 0 bases from J, leaving 8 bases between. The CDR3 nucleotides read TGTGCCAGCAGTGAATTAAACTCTAGCAATCAGCCCCAGCATTTT. The encoded protein is CASSELNSSNQPQHF.

The rearrangement uses TRBV5-4 and TRBJ1-2; D is possibly TRBD1 (6 bases). The ends were cut back, 6 bases at V and 4 bases at J, with 19 bases in the middle. Germline lookup yields CDR1 SGHNT and CDR2 YYREEE (reference sequence). The CDR3 covers 15 residues. Here the CDR3 DNA reads TGTGCCAGCACCCAACGTTGGGGGCGAGGCTATGGCTACACCTTC. This codes for CASTQRWGRGYGYTF.

This clone was picked up one time. This rearrangement joins TRBV5-6 to TRBJ2-7; TRBD2 aligns across 8 bases. CDR1 SGHDT and CDR2 YYEEEE come from the germline V gene. This CDR3 comprises 16 residues. Trimming cost V 1 base and J 0 bases; bases outside gene matches: 6. The CDR3 DNA follows: TGTGCCAGCAGCTTGTCACTAGCGGCCCGCTCCTACGAGCAGTACTTC. Translating it yields CASSLSLAARSYEQYF.

This clone was counted between two and nine times. The chain combines TRBV2 with TRBJ1-2; 9 bases agree with TRBD1. The CDR3 is 13 amino acids. Germline V gene lookup returns CDR1 SNHLY and CDR2 FYNNEI. Trimming took 5 bases from V and 6 from J; bases not matched to a gene: 4. In DNA, the CDR3 is TGTGCCAGCAGTTTCGACAGGGGGGATGGCTACACCTTC. Translating it yields CASSFDRGDGYTF.

The rearrangement links TRBV5-6 to TRBJ2-7; a weak D match, TRBD2 (5 bases). The CDR3 contains 14 residues. Germline V gene sequence: CDR1 SGHDT, CDR2 YYEEEE. V lost 0 bases, J lost 3 bases, and 10 bases lay in between. The CDR3, as DNA: TGTGCCAGCAGCTTGGGAGGGAGCCACTACGAGCAGTACTTC. Its translation is CASSLGGSHYEQYF. Together with reference TRBV5-6 and TRBJ2-7, the CDR3 gives the full variable domain: DAGVTQSPTHLIKTRGQQVTLRCSPKSGHDTVSWYQQALGQGPQFIFQYYEEEERQRGNFPDRFSGHQFPNYSSELNVNALLLGDSALYLCASSLGGSHYEQYFGPGTRLTVT.

The chain couples TRBV5-6 to TRBJ2-5; D might be TRBD1 (5 bases). V was shortened by 0 bases and J by 4 bases, with 7 bases between the two germline ends. CDR1 and CDR2 from the germline V gene are SGHDT and YYEEEE. CDR3 size: 13 residues. CDR3: CASSLGRAETQYF. The CDR3 DNA reads TGTGCCAGCAGCTTGGGCAGGGCAGAGACCCAGTACTTC.

This clone was seen a handful of times. CDR3 sequence: CASSLGPGGELFF. DNA of the CDR3: TGCGCCAGCAGCTTGGGCCCCGGGGGGGAGCTGTTTTTT. The chain couples TRBV5-1 to TRBJ2-2; D unresolved. The CDR3 runs 13 residues. Deletions cut 0 bases from V and 8 bases from J, with 8 bases between. Germline CDR1 SGHRS, CDR2 YFSETQ.